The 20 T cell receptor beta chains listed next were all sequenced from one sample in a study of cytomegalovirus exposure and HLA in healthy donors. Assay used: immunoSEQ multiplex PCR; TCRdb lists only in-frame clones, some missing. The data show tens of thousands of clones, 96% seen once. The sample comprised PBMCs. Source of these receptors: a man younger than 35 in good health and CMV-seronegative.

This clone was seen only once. The CDR3 reads CASSVAGHVDEQFF. The CDR3 DNA is TGTGCCAGCAGCGTAGCCGGACACGTGGATGAGCAGTTCTTC. This rearrangement joins TRBV9 to TRBJ2-1; D is possibly TRBD1 (5 bases). This CDR3 comprises 14 residues. Germline CDR1 SGDLS, CDR2 YYNGEE. The germline V and J ends were trimmed by 0 bases and 8 bases, with 12 bases remaining between them.

The CDR3 DNA follows: TGCAGCGTTGGTGGACAGGGGAACACTGAAGCTTTCTTT. This sequence encodes CSVGGQGNTEAFF. V and J are TRBV29-1 and TRBJ1-1, with 8 bases aligning to TRBD1. With 4 bases clipped from V and 1 base from J, the junction kept 2 bases outside the gene matches. CDR1 is SQVTM and CDR2 is ANQGSEA in the germline V gene. The CDR3 extends over 13 amino acids.

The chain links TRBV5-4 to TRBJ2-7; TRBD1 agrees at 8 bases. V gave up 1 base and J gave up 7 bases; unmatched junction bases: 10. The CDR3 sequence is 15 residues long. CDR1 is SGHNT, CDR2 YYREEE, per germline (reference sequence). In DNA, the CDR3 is TGTGCCAGCAGCTTGCCGACCCGGACAGGGCGAGAGCAGTACTTC. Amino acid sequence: CASSLPTRTGREQYF.

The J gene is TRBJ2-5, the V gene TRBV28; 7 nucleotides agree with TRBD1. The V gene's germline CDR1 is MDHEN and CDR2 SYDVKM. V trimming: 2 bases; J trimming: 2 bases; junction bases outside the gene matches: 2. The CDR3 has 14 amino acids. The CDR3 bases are TGTGCCAGCAGTTTACCGACAGGGCAAGAGACCCAGTACTTC. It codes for CASSLPTGQETQYF.

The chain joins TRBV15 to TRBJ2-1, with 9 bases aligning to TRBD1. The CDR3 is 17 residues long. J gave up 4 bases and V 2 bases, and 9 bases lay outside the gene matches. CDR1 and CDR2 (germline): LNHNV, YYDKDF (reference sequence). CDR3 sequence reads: CATSRPWGGTGYNEQFF. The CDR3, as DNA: TGTGCCACCAGCAGACCTTGGGGCGGGACAGGGTACAATGAGCAGTTCTTC.

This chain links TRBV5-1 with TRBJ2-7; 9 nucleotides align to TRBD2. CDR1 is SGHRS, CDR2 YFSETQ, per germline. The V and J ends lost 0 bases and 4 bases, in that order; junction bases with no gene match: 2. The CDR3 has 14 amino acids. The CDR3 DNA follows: TGCGCCAGCAGCTTGGGACTAGCGGAATACGAGCAGTACTTC. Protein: CASSLGLAEYEQYF.

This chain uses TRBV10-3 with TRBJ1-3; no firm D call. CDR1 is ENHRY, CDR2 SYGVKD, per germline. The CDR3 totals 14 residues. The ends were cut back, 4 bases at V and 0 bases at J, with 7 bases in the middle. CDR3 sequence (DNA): TGTGCCATCAGTGGCGAAGTCTCTGGAAACACCATATATTTT. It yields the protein CAISGEVSGNTIYF.

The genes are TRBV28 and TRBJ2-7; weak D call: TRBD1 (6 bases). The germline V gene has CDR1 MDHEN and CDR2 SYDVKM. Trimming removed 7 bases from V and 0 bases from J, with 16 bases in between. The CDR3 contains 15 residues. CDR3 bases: TGTGCCAGCACTCTCATCAGGGGAAGCTCCTACGAGCAGTACTTC. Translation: CASTLIRGSSYEQYF.

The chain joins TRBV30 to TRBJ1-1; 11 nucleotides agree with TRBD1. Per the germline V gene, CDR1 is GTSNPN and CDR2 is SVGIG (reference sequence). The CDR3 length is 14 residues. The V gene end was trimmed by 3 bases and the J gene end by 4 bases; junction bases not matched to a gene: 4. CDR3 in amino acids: CAWRGTGGITEAFF. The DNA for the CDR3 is TGTGCCTGGAGGGGGACAGGGGGAATCACTGAAGCTTTCTTT. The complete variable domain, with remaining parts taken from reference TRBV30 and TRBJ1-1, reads SQTIHQWPATLVQPVGSPLSLECTVEGTSNPNLYWYRQAAGRGLQLLFYSVGIGQISSEVPQNLSASRPQDRQFILSSKKLLLSDSGFYLCAWRGTGGITEAFFGQGTRLTVV.

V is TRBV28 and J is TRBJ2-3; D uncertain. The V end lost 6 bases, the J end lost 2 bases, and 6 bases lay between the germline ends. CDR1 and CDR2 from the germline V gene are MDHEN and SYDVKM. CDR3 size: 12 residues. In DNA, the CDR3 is TGTGCCAGCAGGTCCAACACAGATACGCAGTATTTT. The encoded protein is CASRSNTDTQYF. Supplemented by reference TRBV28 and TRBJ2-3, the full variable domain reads DVKVTQSSRYLVKRTGEKVFLECVQDMDHENMFWYRQDPGLGLRLIYFSYDVKMKEKGDIPEGYSVSREKKERFSLILESASTNQTSMYLCASRSNTDTQYFGPGTRLTVL.

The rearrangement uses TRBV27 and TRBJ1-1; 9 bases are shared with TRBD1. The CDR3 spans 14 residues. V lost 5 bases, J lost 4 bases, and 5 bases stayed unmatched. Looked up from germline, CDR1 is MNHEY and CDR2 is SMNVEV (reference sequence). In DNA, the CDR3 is TGTGCCAGCAGTGCGGGACAGGGAGGCACTGAAGCTTTCTTT. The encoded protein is CASSAGQGGTEAFF.

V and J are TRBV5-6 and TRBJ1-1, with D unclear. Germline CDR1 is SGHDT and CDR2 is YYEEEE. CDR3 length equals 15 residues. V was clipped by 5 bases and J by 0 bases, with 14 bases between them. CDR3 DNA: TGTGCCAGCAGGAGTGAGCTGTTGATGAACACTGAAGCTTTCTTT. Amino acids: CASRSELLMNTEAFF.

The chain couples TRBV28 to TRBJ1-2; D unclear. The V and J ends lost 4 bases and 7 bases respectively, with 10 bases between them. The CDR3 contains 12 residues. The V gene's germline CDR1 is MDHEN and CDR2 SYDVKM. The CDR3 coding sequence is TGTGCCAGCAGTTCCGTTTACTCTGGCTACACCTTC. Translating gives CASSSVYSGYTF.

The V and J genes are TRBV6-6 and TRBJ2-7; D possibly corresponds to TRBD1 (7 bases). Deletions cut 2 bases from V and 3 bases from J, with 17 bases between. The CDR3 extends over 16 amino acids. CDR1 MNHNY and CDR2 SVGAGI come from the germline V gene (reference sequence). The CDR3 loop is CASSYLEGAALYEQYF. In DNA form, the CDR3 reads TGTGCCAGCAGTTACCTGGAGGGGGCGGCCCTCTACGAGCAGTACTTC.

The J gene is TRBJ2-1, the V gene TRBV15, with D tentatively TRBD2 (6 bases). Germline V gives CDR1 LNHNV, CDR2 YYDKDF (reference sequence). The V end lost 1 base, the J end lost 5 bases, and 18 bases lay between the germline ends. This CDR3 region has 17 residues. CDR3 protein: CATSRGLPGAGDNEQFF. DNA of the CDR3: TGTGCCACCAGCAGAGGTCTTCCGGGAGCTGGGGACAATGAGCAGTTCTTC.

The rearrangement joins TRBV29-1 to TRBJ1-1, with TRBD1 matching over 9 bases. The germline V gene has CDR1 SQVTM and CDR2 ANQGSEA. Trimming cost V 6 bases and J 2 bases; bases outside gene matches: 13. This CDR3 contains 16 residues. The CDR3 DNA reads TGCAGCGTGTTATACCGGGACAGGGTGGGAAACACTGAAGCTTTCTTT. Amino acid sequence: CSVLYRDRVGNTEAFF.

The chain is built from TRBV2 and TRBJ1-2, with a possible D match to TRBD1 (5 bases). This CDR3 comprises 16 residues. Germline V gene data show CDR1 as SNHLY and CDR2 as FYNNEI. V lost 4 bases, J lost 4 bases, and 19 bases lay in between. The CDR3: CASSGKGAMVSYGYTF. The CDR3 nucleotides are TGTGCCAGCAGTGGGAAAGGGGCTATGGTTAGCTATGGCTACACCTTC.

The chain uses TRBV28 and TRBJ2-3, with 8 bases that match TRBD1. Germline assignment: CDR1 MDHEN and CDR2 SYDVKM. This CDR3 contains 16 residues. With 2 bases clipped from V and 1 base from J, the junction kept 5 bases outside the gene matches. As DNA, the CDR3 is TGTGCCAGCAGTTTACCGCCGGGACAGGGCACAGATACGCAGTATTTT. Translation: CASSLPPGQGTDTQYF.

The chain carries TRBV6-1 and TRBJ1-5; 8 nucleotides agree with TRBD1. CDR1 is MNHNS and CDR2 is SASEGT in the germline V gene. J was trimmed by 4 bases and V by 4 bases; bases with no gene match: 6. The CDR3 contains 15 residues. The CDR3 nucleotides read TGTGCCAGCAGTGTGACAGGGGAGGTAAATCAGCCCCAGCATTTT. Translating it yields CASSVTGEVNQPQHF.

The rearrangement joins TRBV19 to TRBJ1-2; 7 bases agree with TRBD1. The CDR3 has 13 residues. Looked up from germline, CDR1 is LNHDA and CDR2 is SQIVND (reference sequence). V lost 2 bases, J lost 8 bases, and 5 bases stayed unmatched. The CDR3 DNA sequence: TGTGCCAGTAGTATAACAGGGGTAGAGGGCTACACCTTC. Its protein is CASSITGVEGYTF.